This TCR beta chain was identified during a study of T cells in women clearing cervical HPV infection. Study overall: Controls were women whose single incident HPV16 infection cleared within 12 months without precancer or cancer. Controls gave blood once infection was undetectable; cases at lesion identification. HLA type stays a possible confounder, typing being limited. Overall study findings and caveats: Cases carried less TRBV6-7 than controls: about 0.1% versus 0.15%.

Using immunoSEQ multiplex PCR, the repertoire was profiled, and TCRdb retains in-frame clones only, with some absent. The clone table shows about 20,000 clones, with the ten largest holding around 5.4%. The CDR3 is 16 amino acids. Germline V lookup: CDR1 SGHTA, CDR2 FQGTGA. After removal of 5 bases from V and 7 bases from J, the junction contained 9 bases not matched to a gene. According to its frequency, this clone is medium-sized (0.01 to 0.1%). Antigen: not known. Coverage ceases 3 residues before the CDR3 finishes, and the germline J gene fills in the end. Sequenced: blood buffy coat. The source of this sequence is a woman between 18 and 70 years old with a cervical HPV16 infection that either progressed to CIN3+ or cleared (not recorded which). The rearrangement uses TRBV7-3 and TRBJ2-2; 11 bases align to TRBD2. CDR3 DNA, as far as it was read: TGTGCCAGCAGCCCAATGGTTACTAGCGGGAGCGGGGAG. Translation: CASSPMVTSGSGE. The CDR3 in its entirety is CASSPMVTSGSGELFF.